This TCR beta chain was observed in a study of T cell repertoires in cytomegalovirus infection. On the study more broadly: Recently described HLA-C-restricted plus well-studied HLA-B-restricted CMV epitopes were used.

Using its own MiXCR run on the reads, TCRdb lists one record per CDR3 protein. The data hold 650,000 to 850,000 distinct CDR3 sequences, with 25% to 35% observed a single time. Trimming stripped 2 bases from V and 1 base from J, with 21 bases between. This CDR3 region has 19 residues. Germline CDR1 is MNHEY and CDR2 is SVGEGT. A word on this clonotype: Antigen: not known.

Findings and caveats of the study: Dominant in the ex vivo response were TCR beta clonotypes restricted by HLA-C and specific for CMV.

The sequence was collected from a human donor in good health (CMV status not recorded). Some clones in this sample may be carry-over from other donors' samples. The sample consisted of cultured CD8+ T cells from PBMCs, taken from culture after CMV antigen stimulation. The rearrangement links TRBV6-2 or TRBV6-3 to TRBJ1-3, with D hard to call. This CDR3 is CASSYEYSLWRLSGNTIYF. Here the CDR3 DNA reads TGTGCCAGCAGTTACGAGTACAGTCTTTGGCGACTTTCTGGAAACACCATATATTTT.